Shown below are 31 T cell receptor beta chains from a single sample sequenced in a study of blood T cell repertoires in COVID-19. The protocol was immunoSEQ multiplex PCR, while the TCRdb copy is restricted to in-frame clones and leaves out a portion. The table has about 330,000 clones, 85% to 90% seen once. Sequenced material: peripheral blood. The receptors stem from a woman in her fifties or sixties with active or convalescent COVID-19.

The chain links TRBV7-8 to TRBJ1-5; TRBD1 is a possible D gene (6 bases). The CDR3 has 15 residues. V lost 5 bases and J lost 4, with 15 bases in between. Per the germline V gene, CDR1 is SGHVS and CDR2 is FQNEAQ. CDR3 amino acids: CASSPGTNFNQPQHF. The CDR3 nucleotides read TGTGCCAGCAGCCCCGGGACAAATTTTAATCAGCCCCAGCATTTT.

V usage is TRBV18 and J usage is TRBJ2-5; the D is unclear. Germline V CDR1 and CDR2: KGHSH, LQKENI. The CDR3 loop spans 13 amino acids. V lost 8 bases to trimming and J lost 2 bases, with 12 bases between them. In nucleotides, the CDR3 is TGTGCCAGCCTAAGGCTACAGCAAGAGACCCAGTACTTC. The encoded protein is CASLRLQQETQYF.

The rearrangement links TRBV11-2 to TRBJ1-1, with TRBD1 matching over 11 bases. Germline assignment: CDR1 SGHAT and CDR2 FQNNGV. The CDR3 has 18 amino acids. With 4 bases clipped from V and 3 bases from J, the junction kept 13 bases outside the gene matches. CDR3 in amino acids: CASSSRRTGGGYHTEAFF. The CDR3 DNA reads as TGTGCCAGCAGCTCTAGGCGGACAGGGGGCGGGTATCACACTGAAGCTTTCTTT.

The rearrangement joins TRBV16 to TRBJ1-6; 9 bases are a match to TRBD1. There are 17 residues in the CDR3. The germline V gene encodes CDR1 KGHSY and CDR2 FQNENV. With V trimmed by 7 bases and J by 6 bases, 13 bases remained unmatched. The CDR3 protein is CASTRGGTGKGNSPLHF. The CDR3 bases are TGTGCCAGCACCCGAGGCGGGACAGGGAAGGGTAATTCACCCCTCCACTTT.

V and J are TRBV7-3 and TRBJ2-1; 8 nucleotides line up with TRBD2. Trimming cost V 0 bases and J 0 bases; bases outside gene matches: 4. The CDR3 length is 17 residues. Germline V gene sequence: CDR1 SGHTA, CDR2 FQGTGA. The CDR3, as DNA: TGTGCCAGCAGCTTAACTAGCGGGGTTAGCTCCTACAATGAGCAGTTCTTC. It yields the protein CASSLTSGVSSYNEQFF.

As to this clone: Other DNA sequences of this sample code for an identical CDR3. The gene calls are TRBV5-1 and TRBJ2-5; D possibly corresponds to TRBD2 (6 bases). Germline V CDR1 and CDR2: SGHRS, YFSETQ. The V and J ends lost 0 bases and 5 bases respectively, with 8 bases between them. This CDR3 has 13 residues. The CDR3 DNA reads TGCGCCAGCAGCTTGGGGGCGGGGGAGACCCAGTACTTC. Its protein product is CASSLGAGETQYF.

The V gene is TRBV7-8, the J gene TRBJ2-3; 16 bases fit TRBD2. V shed 3 bases, J shed 4 bases, and the junction held 1 base outside the gene matches. Germline V lookup: CDR1 SGHVS, CDR2 FQNEAQ. The CDR3 extends over 16 amino acids. The CDR3 spells CASSFGTSGRADTQYF. The DNA of the CDR3 is TGTGCCAGCAGCTTCGGGACTAGCGGGAGGGCAGATACGCAGTATTTT.

The rearrangement links TRBV6-5 to TRBJ1-6; TRBD1 is a possible D gene (5 bases). Trimming took 10 bases from V and 7 from J, leaving 14 bases between them. This CDR3 is 13 amino acids long. In germline, CDR1 is MNHEY, CDR2 SVGAGI. This CDR3 reads CAIRTGENSPLHF. CDR3 nucleotide sequence: TGTGCCATCCGGACGGGGGAGAATTCACCCCTCCACTTT.

The rearrangement links TRBV2 to TRBJ2-7, with 8 positions matching TRBD2. This CDR3 spans 13 amino acids. The junction had 6 bases not matched to a gene; V was cut back by 5 bases and J by 6 bases. The germline gives CDR1 SNHLY, CDR2 FYNNEI. The CDR3 sequence is CASSSGGPSEQYF. DNA of the CDR3: TGTGCCAGCAGTTCGGGGGGGCCGAGCGAGCAGTACTTC.

The rearrangement links TRBV10-3 to TRBJ1-1; no reliable D call. The germline V and J ends were trimmed by 4 bases and 1 base, with 7 bases remaining between them. Germline assignment: CDR1 ENHRY and CDR2 SYGVKD. The CDR3 runs 13 residues. The CDR3 protein is CAISAPGNTEAFF. The CDR3 nucleotides are TGTGCCATCAGTGCTCCAGGGAACACTGAAGCTTTCTTT.

A remark on this clone: Different DNA sequences within this sample yield the same CDR3. The chain joins TRBV5-4 to TRBJ2-7; D gene uncertain. The CDR3 runs to 13 residues. Trimming removed 0 bases at V and 1 base at J, with 5 bases between. Per the germline V gene, CDR1 is SGHNT and CDR2 is YYREEE (reference sequence). CDR3 residues: CASSLGASYEQYF. The DNA of the CDR3 is TGTGCCAGCAGCTTGGGCGCTTCCTACGAGCAGTACTTC.

This chain connects TRBV4-1 to TRBJ2-1, with D possibly being TRBD1 (6 bases). Germline V gene lookup returns CDR1 MGHRA and CDR2 YSYEKL. V was cut by 4 bases and J by 0 bases, with 16 bases left in between. The CDR3 has 17 amino acids. CDR3 DNA: TGCGCCAGCAGCCTAAGCTTTCAGGGGAGCTCCTACAATGAGCAGTTCTTC. It specifies CASSLSFQGSSYNEQFF.

V gene TRBV4-1 combines with J gene TRBJ1-5; 10 bases are shared with TRBD1. With V trimmed by 0 bases and J by 6 bases, 5 bases remained unmatched. The germline gives CDR1 MGHRA, CDR2 YSYEKL. This CDR3 region has 16 residues. The CDR3 loop is CASSQEGTGDRQPQHF. CDR3 DNA: TGCGCCAGCAGCCAAGAAGGGACAGGGGATCGTCAGCCCCAGCATTTT.

This chain joins TRBV9 and TRBJ2-3; D possibly corresponds to TRBD1 (6 bases). The V end was cut by 4 bases, the J end by 4 bases, with 19 bases between. The CDR3 is 16 residues long. Germline loops: CDR1 SGDLS, CDR2 YYNGEE. The chain's CDR3 is CASSMRGGEGADTQYF. The CDR3, as DNA: TGTGCCAGCAGCATGAGAGGGGGAGAAGGGGCAGATACGCAGTATTTT.

This clone has more than one count but fewer than ten. This chain uses TRBV19 with TRBJ1-6; D unclear. Per germline, CDR1 LNHDA and CDR2 SQIVND (reference sequence). V was pared by 6 bases and J by 0 bases, with 9 bases between. The length of the CDR3 is 15 residues. The CDR3: CASRSISSYNSPLHF. The CDR3 DNA is TGTGCCAGTAGAAGTATCAGCTCCTATAATTCACCCCTCCACTTT.

This clone was counted once. The V call is TRBV7-3, the J call TRBJ2-1; the match to TRBD2 covers 9 bases. This CDR3 has 15 residues. Germline assignment: CDR1 SGHTA and CDR2 FQGTGA. Trimming removed 3 bases from V and 6 bases from J; junction bases left unmatched: 6. CDR3 region: CASSFIAGVSNEQFF. CDR3 DNA sequence: TGTGCCAGCAGCTTTATAGCGGGAGTCTCCAATGAGCAGTTCTTC.

The chain uses TRBV19 and TRBJ2-7; a weak D match, TRBD1 (6 bases). The length of the CDR3 is 15 residues. Deletions cut 6 bases from V and 2 bases from J, with 17 bases between. Germline values: CDR1 LNHDA, CDR2 SQIVND (reference sequence). DNA of the CDR3: TGTGCCAGTAGATTAAGGACAGTGGGAGCCTACGAGCAGTACTTC. This encodes CASRLRTVGAYEQYF.

V is TRBV12-3 or TRBV12-4 and J is TRBJ1-2, with D unresolved. The CDR3 is 13 amino acids. Trimming removed 0 bases at V and 3 bases at J, with 5 bases between. CDR3 loop: CASSLAPDYGYTF. In nucleotides, the CDR3 is TGTGCCAGCAGTTTAGCCCCAGACTATGGCTACACCTTC.

The chain carries TRBV30 and TRBJ1-5; D might be TRBD1 (6 bases). The V gene lost 2 bases and the J gene lost 6 bases, with 11 bases spanning the gap. CDR1 is GTSNPN and CDR2 is SVGIG in the germline V gene (reference sequence). CDR3 length: 13 amino acids. The CDR3 here is CAWSNRDGQPQHF. The CDR3 DNA sequence: TGTGCCTGGAGTAACAGGGATGGTCAGCCCCAGCATTTT.

The rearrangement uses TRBV6-1 and TRBJ2-3, with TRBD1 identical over 8 bases. Germline CDR1 reads MNHNS; CDR2 reads SASEGT. Trimming at V came to 3 bases and at J to 3 bases, leaving 5 bases not matched to a gene. The length of the CDR3 is 15 residues. CDR3 region: CASSDRDRLTDTQYF. The CDR3 bases are TGTGCCAGCAGTGACCGGGACAGGTTGACAGATACGCAGTATTTT.

J is TRBJ2-7 and V is TRBV7-9; TRBD1 matches 7 bases. Germline values: CDR1 SEHNR, CDR2 FQNEAQ (reference sequence). V lost 5 bases, J lost 1 base, and 11 bases stayed unmatched. CDR3 length equals 16 residues. The CDR3 protein is CASSPPRDSGSYEQYF. In nucleotides, the CDR3 is TGTGCCAGCAGCCCCCCCCGGGACAGTGGGTCCTACGAGCAGTACTTC.

This chain joins TRBV5-4 and TRBJ2-7, with D perhaps matching TRBD2 (6 bases). The CDR3 is 15 residues long. Trimming took 4 bases from V and 3 from J, leaving 17 bases between them. The germline V gene encodes CDR1 SGHNT and CDR2 YYREEE (reference sequence). In nucleotides, the CDR3 is TGTGCCAGCAGCCCCCTCGGGGGTAGGGGCTACGAGCAGTACTTC. Amino acids: CASSPLGGRGYEQYF.

This chain connects TRBV6-5 to TRBJ1-6, with TRBD1 identical over 7 bases. The CDR3 runs to 15 residues. Germline V lookup: CDR1 MNHEY, CDR2 SVGAGI. V shed 4 bases, J shed 8 bases, and the junction held 8 bases outside the gene matches. CDR3 sequence (DNA): TGTGCCAGCAGTTTCAACAGGGGTGAGGATTCACCCCTCCACTTT. Translated, it gives CASSFNRGEDSPLHF.

This clone has just a few counts. Within the sample, other DNA sequences also encode this same CDR3. The J gene is TRBJ1-2, the V gene TRBV6-5; the D gene is possibly TRBD1 (6 bases). The CDR3 has 15 amino acids. Trimming cost V 0 bases and J 0 bases, with 8 bases left between them. Germline assignment: CDR1 MNHEY and CDR2 SVGAGI. CDR3 DNA sequence: TGTGCCAGCAGTTACTCCCCAGGGGCTAACTATGGCTACACCTTC. Protein: CASSYSPGANYGYTF.

The CDR3 nucleotides are TGTGCCAGCAGCTCCCGACAGGGGGCGACTAATGAAAAACTGTTTTTT. Translation: CASSSRQGATNEKLFF. The chain links TRBV5-4 to TRBJ1-4, with TRBD1 matching 10 bases. Germline loops: CDR1 SGHNT, CDR2 YYREEE (reference sequence). The CDR3 sequence is 16 residues long. The V gene end was trimmed by 3 bases and the J gene end by 2 bases; junction bases not matched to a gene: 4.

The V call is TRBV30, the J call TRBJ1-2, with D possibly being TRBD1 (6 bases). CDR3 length: 12 residues. Trimming cost V 5 bases and J 8 bases, with 15 bases left between them. In germline, CDR1 is GTSNPN, CDR2 SVGIG (reference sequence). The CDR3 region has the DNA TGTGCCTGGTCCTCAGGGGACGGGGGCTACACCTTC. Translated: CAWSSGDGGYTF.

This rearrangement joins TRBV2 to TRBJ2-3, with 8 nucleotides matching TRBD2. In germline, CDR1 is SNHLY, CDR2 FYNNEI. V trimming: 1 base; J trimming: 7 bases; junction bases outside the gene matches: 10. This CDR3 is built from 16 residues. This CDR3 reads CASSEGIRTSQNTQYF. The DNA for the CDR3 is TGTGCCAGCAGTGAAGGGATCAGGACTAGCCAGAATACGCAGTATTTT.

This clone is a singleton in its sample. The chain couples TRBV20-1 to TRBJ2-7; D unclear. V was pared by 3 bases and J by 4 bases, with 10 bases between. The CDR3 spans 12 residues. Germline values: CDR1 DFQATT, CDR2 SNEGSKA (reference sequence). The DNA for the CDR3 is TGCAGTGCTAGTCCGCGCCTTTACGAGCAGTACTTC. Residues: CSASPRLYEQYF.

This sequence joins TRBV7-8 and TRBJ2-3, with TRBD2 matching 9 bases. The V gene end was trimmed by 5 bases and the J gene end by 3 bases; junction bases not matched to a gene: 6. Germline lookup yields CDR1 SGHVS and CDR2 FQNEAQ. The CDR3 contains 15 residues. CDR3 in DNA: TGTGCCAGCAGCGCCCTAGCGGGAAGGACAGATACGCAGTATTTT. The encoded protein is CASSALAGRTDTQYF. Together with reference TRBV7-8 and TRBJ2-3, the CDR3 gives the full variable domain: GAGVSQSPRYKVAKRGQDVALRCDPISGHVSLFWYQQALGQGPEFLTYFQNEAQLDKSGLPSDRFFAERPEGSVSTLKIQRTQQEDSAVYLCASSALAGRTDTQYFGPGTRLTVL.

The chain joins TRBV30 to TRBJ1-2; D is ambiguous. The V and J ends lost 7 bases and 4 bases respectively, with 13 bases between them. Germline V gene lookup returns CDR1 GTSNPN and CDR2 SVGIG (reference sequence). The CDR3 is made up of 12 amino acids. CDR3 in amino acids: CAFHQTGYGYTF. The CDR3 bases are TGTGCCTTTCATCAAACGGGCTATGGCTACACCTTC.

The chain couples TRBV27 to TRBJ2-2; a possible D gene is TRBD2 (6 bases). The CDR3 extends over 15 amino acids. Germline V gene lookup returns CDR1 MNHEY and CDR2 SMNVEV (reference sequence). V was clipped by 2 bases and J by 7 bases, with 14 bases between them. As DNA, the CDR3 is TGTGCCAGCAGTTTAGGCGGGGCCCCCGGCGGGGAGCTGTTTTTT. This sequence encodes CASSLGGAPGGELFF.